One and the same sample provided the 27 T cell receptor beta chains below, sequenced in a study of T cell repertoires in cytomegalovirus infection. TCRdb used MiXCR to reprocess the reads, holding one entry per CDR3 protein. The table shows fewer than 900,000 distinct CDR3 sequences, with 25% to 30% occurring only once. Antigens for these TCRs are unknown. The source was cultured CD8+ T cells from PBMCs, collected from culture after CMV antigen stimulation. Receptors originate from a human donor in good health (CMV status not recorded). Some clones in this sample may be carry-over from other donors' samples.

This clonotype has more than one count but fewer than ten. The chain is built from TRBV14 and TRBJ1-6, with a weak D call TRBD1 (5 bases). Per the germline V gene, CDR1 is SGHDN and CDR2 is FVKESK. The CDR3 is made up of 12 amino acids. The V gene lost 2 bases and the J gene lost 14 bases, with 10 bases spanning the gap. The CDR3 nucleotides are TGTGCCAGCAGCCAAATGCGGGGGTCCCTCCACTTT. Protein sequence: CASSQMRGSLHF.

The rearrangement joins TRBV20-1 to TRBJ2-7; 8 bases line up with TRBD1. Germline CDR1 reads DFQATT; CDR2 reads SNEGSKA (reference sequence). The CDR3 runs 13 residues. Germline trimming cut 5 bases from V and 0 bases from J; bases unmatched to any gene: 3. CDR3 coding DNA: TGCAGTGCTGGGACAGGCTCCTCCTACGAGCAGTACTTC. Its translation: CSAGTGSSYEQYF.

This clonotype turned up a few times. The J gene is TRBJ2-5, the V gene TRBV19; D unresolved. V was pared by 3 bases and J by 7 bases, with 15 bases between. The V gene's germline CDR1 is LNHDA and CDR2 SQIVND (reference sequence). The CDR3 runs to 14 residues. This chain's CDR3 is CASSITNPQWTQYF. As DNA, the CDR3 is TGTGCCAGTAGTATCACTAACCCGCAATGGACCCAGTACTTC.

This clonotype was seen ten or more times. This chain joins TRBV7-6 and TRBJ2-7; unclear D gene. The CDR3 consists of 16 residues. Germline V lookup: CDR1 SGHVS, CDR2 FNYEAQ. With 1 base removed from V and 3 bases from J, the gap between germline ends came to 16 bases. The DNA of the CDR3 is TGTGCCAGCAGCTTAGAGGCCGAGCAGGAAAGCTACGAGCAGTACTTC. Its translation is CASSLEAEQESYEQYF.

The rearrangement uses TRBV5-1 and TRBJ2-4, with D maybe TRBD1 (6 bases). The CDR3 is 19 amino acids. Germline loops: CDR1 SGHRS, CDR2 YFSETQ. V was trimmed by 3 bases and J by 0 bases, leaving 22 bases between them. Here the CDR3 DNA reads TGCGCCAGCAGCTCTGAGGTTTTCTTAGGGGGTGTAGCCAAAAACATTCAGTACTTC. Protein sequence: CASSSEVFLGGVAKNIQYF.

A few counts support this clonotype. This chain joins TRBV6-1 and TRBJ1-1; D ambiguous. The length of the CDR3 is 13 residues. Trimming cost V 7 bases and J 0 bases, with 9 bases left between them. The germline V gene has CDR1 MNHNS and CDR2 SASEGT. CDR3 loop: CASKQSMNTEAFF. The CDR3 DNA reads TGTGCCAGCAAGCAGAGCATGAACACTGAAGCTTTCTTT.

This clonotype was seen many times. CDR3 loop: CASSQDLGGVRFDEKLFF. The DNA for the CDR3 is TGCGCCAGCAGCCAAGATTTAGGGGGCGTCAGGTTTGATGAAAAACTGTTTTTT. This rearrangement joins TRBV4-3 to TRBJ1-4; 7 bases map to TRBD1. In germline, CDR1 is LGHNA, CDR2 YSLEER. This CDR3 region has 18 residues. Trimming at V came to 0 bases and at J to 6 bases, leaving 13 bases not matched to a gene.

There are many counts of this clonotype. The V call is TRBV7-2, the J call TRBJ2-1, with D possibly TRBD2 on 7 matching bases. Germline CDR1 reads SGHTA; CDR2 reads FQGNSA. V was pared by 1 base and J by 4 bases, with 17 bases between. The CDR3 has 17 residues. This chain's CDR3 is CASSLGRGAVLYNEQFF. CDR3 in DNA: TGTGCCAGCAGCTTAGGACGGGGGGCAGTACTTTACAATGAGCAGTTCTTC.

This clonotype has at least ten counts. The CDR3 nucleotides are TGTGCCAGCAGCTTAAGGGCTAGCGGGGGGGAAGAGAAGGAGACCCAGTACTTC. This codes for CASSLRASGGEEKETQYF. This chain uses TRBV7-6 with TRBJ2-5, with 12 bases fitting TRBD2. Looked up from germline, CDR1 is SGHVS and CDR2 is FNYEAQ. This CDR3 contains 18 residues. With V trimmed by 2 bases and J by 5 bases, 12 bases remained unmatched.

This clonotype was seen a handful of times. CDR3 coding DNA: TGTGCCAGCAGTCCGACTAGCGACCCTTACAATGAGCAGTTCTTC. This codes for CASSPTSDPYNEQFF. The V gene is TRBV27, the J gene TRBJ2-1; 8 nucleotides match TRBD2. V gave up 5 bases and J gave up 4 bases; unmatched junction bases: 7. The CDR3 length is 15 residues. Germline CDR1 MNHEY, CDR2 SMNVEV (reference sequence).

This clonotype came up many times. This chain uses TRBV7-2 with TRBJ2-7; D tentatively fits TRBD1 or TRBD2 (5 bases each). Deletions cut 5 bases from V and 0 bases from J, with 17 bases between. The CDR3 extends over 16 amino acids. CDR1 and CDR2 from the germline V gene are SGHTA and FQGNSA. CDR3 sequence reads: CASSRPGEGPSYEQYV. DNA for the CDR3: TGTGCCAGCAGCCGCCCCGGTGAGGGGCCCTCCTACGAGCAGTACGTC.

The genes are TRBV24-1 and TRBJ2-1; D is unresolved. The CDR3 loop spans 13 amino acids. V was cut by 4 bases and J by 10 bases, with 13 bases left in between. Germline V gene data show CDR1 as KGHDR and CDR2 as SFDVKD. The CDR3 loop is CATSDTLVGEQFF. In DNA form, the CDR3 reads TGTGCCACCAGTGACACTCTAGTAGGCGAGCAGTTCTTC.

The CDR3 loop is CASSLKRIVSLINQPQHF. The DNA of the CDR3 is TGCGCCAGCAGCTTAAAAAGGATTGTCAGCTTAATAAATCAGCCCCAGCATTTT. The genes are TRBV5-1 and TRBJ1-5; D remains ambiguous. Trimming pared 2 bases from V and 4 bases from J, leaving 22 bases between. This CDR3 comprises 18 residues. Germline CDR1 and CDR2: SGHRS and YFSETQ.

This clonotype was observed a handful of times. The chain uses TRBV9 and TRBJ1-2; TRBD1 might be the D (5 bases). This CDR3 spans 12 amino acids. The V gene lost 5 bases and the J gene lost 6 bases, with 11 bases spanning the gap. The germline V gene encodes CDR1 SGDLS and CDR2 YYNGEE. CDR3 DNA sequence: TGTGCCAGCAGGGGACCGGGAGATGGCTACACCTTC. Translated, it gives CASRGPGDGYTF.

As concerns this clonotype: An end of the junction does not agree with germline; a read error may underlie this. The chain employs TRBV7-6 and TRBJ2-1; possibly TRBD2 for D (6 bases). The CDR3 has 15 residues. In germline, CDR1 is SGHVS, CDR2 FNYEAQ. The CDR3 protein is CASSAQAGPYNEQFF. The CDR3 DNA is TGTGCTAGCAGCGCCCAGGCGGGACCATACAATGAGCAGTTCTTC. The complete variable domain, with remaining parts taken from reference TRBV7-6 and TRBJ2-1, reads GAGVSQSPRYKVTKRGQDVALRCDPISGHVSLYWYRQALGQGPEFLTYFNYEAQQDKSGLPNDRFSAERPEGSISTLTIQRTEQRDSAMYRCASSAQAGPYNEQFFGPGTRLTVL.

V and J are TRBV20-1 and TRBJ1-1; D possibly corresponds to TRBD1 (5 bases). CDR3 length equals 14 residues. CDR1 and CDR2 (germline): DFQATT, SNEGSKA (reference sequence). V shed 1 base and J shed 1 base, with 10 bases lying between them. CDR3 sequence reads: CSARVRQRNTEAFF. The CDR3, as DNA: TGCAGTGCTAGAGTTCGACAGAGGAACACTGAAGCTTTCTTT.

This clonotype was detected only a few times. CDR3 protein: CASSQVQVSRQFNDEQFF. In nucleotides, the CDR3 is TGCGCCAGCAGCCAAGTCCAGGTTTCGAGACAGTTTAACGATGAGCAGTTCTTC. V gene TRBV4-1 combines with J gene TRBJ2-1, with a weak D call TRBD1 (5 bases). Trimming cost V 1 base and J 8 bases, with 24 bases left between them. The germline gives CDR1 MGHRA, CDR2 YSYEKL. The CDR3 length is 18 residues.

The rearrangement uses TRBV11-2 and TRBJ2-5; D may be TRBD1 (6 bases). The CDR3 extends over 14 amino acids. The germline V gene encodes CDR1 SGHAT and CDR2 FQNNGV. Between the trimmed V and J ends, which lost 0 bases and 5 bases, there was a span of 10 bases. The CDR3 reads CASSLDPTGETQYF. The CDR3 DNA follows: TGTGCCAGCAGCTTAGATCCCACAGGGGAGACCCAGTACTTC.

The chain joins TRBV6-2 or TRBV6-3 to TRBJ1-5; D is undetermined. Looked up from germline, CDR1 is MNHEY and CDR2 is SVGEGT. V lost 3 bases to trimming and J lost 7 bases, with 10 bases between them. The CDR3 is 13 amino acids. This CDR3 reads CASSYTGRQPQHF. The CDR3 DNA sequence: TGTGCCAGCAGTTATACGGGGAGGCAGCCCCAGCATTTT.

This chain connects TRBV6-1 to TRBJ1-5, with D perhaps matching TRBD1 (6 bases). V lost 1 base and J lost 0, with 22 bases in between. Germline-derived CDR1 and CDR2 are MNHNS and SASEGT. The CDR3 consists of 20 residues. CDR3 sequence reads: CASSEDGEQGSPYSNQPQHF. The CDR3 DNA sequence: TGTGCCAGCAGTGAAGATGGGGAACAGGGATCGCCGTATAGCAATCAGCCCCAGCATTTT.

This clonotype showed up just a few times. V and J are TRBV12-3 or TRBV12-4 and TRBJ2-1, with 9 bases lining up with TRBD2. The V and J ends lost 5 bases and 3 bases, in that order; junction bases with no gene match: 8. This CDR3 is 16 amino acids long. The CDR3 loop reads CASSPRGGADYNEQFF. In DNA form, the CDR3 reads TGTGCCAGCAGTCCCCGCGGGGGGGCCGACTACAATGAGCAGTTCTTC.

The chain is built from TRBV12-3 or TRBV12-4 and TRBJ2-1; D not resolved. The CDR3 consists of 14 residues. The V gene lost 3 bases and the J gene lost 8 bases, with 14 bases spanning the gap. The CDR3 bases are TGTGCCAGCAGTTTTGACACTCCCTTGGATGAGCAGTTCTTC. Its protein product is CASSFDTPLDEQFF.

This clonotype was counted many times. J is TRBJ2-7 and V is TRBV7-6, with D maybe TRBD1 (6 bases). The V and J ends lost 2 bases and 0 bases respectively, with 11 bases between them. CDR1 and CDR2 from the germline V gene are SGHVS and FNYEAQ. The CDR3 has 15 amino acids. The chain's CDR3 is CASSLTGLSSYEQYV. For the CDR3, the DNA is TGTGCCAGCAGCTTAACAGGGCTGAGCTCCTACGAGCAGTACGTC.

The rearrangement uses TRBV7-2 and TRBJ2-1; D possibly corresponds to TRBD1 (6 bases). The CDR3 has 16 amino acids. From germline, CDR1 is SGHTA and CDR2 FQGNSA. Trimming left V 5 bases short and J 0 bases short, with 14 bases between. The CDR3 is CASSPVQGPSYNEQFF. The CDR3 nucleotides read TGTGCCAGCAGCCCTGTGCAGGGGCCCTCCTACAATGAGCAGTTCTTC. Full variable domain (missing parts from reference TRBV7-2 and TRBJ2-1): GAGVSQSPSNKVTEKGKDVELRCDPISGHTALYWYRQSLGQGLEFLIYFQGNSAPDKSGLPSDRFSAERTGGSVSTLTIQRTQQEDSAVYLCASSPVQGPSYNEQFFGPGTRLTVL.

This clonotype has only one observation. The chain recombines TRBV6-8 with TRBJ2-3, with TRBD1 matching over 8 bases. The CDR3 contains 15 residues. V shed 5 bases, J shed 4 bases, and the junction held 8 bases outside the gene matches. The germline gives CDR1 MNHGY, CDR2 SAAAGT. The CDR3, as DNA: TGTGCCAGCAGTCTGAGCCCGGACAGGGCAGATACGCAGTATTTT. Translated, it gives CASSLSPDRADTQYF.

The chain joins TRBV6-4 to TRBJ1-3; D gene unclear. Looked up from germline, CDR1 is MRHNA and CDR2 is SNTAGT. V lost 6 bases and J lost 0, with 12 bases in between. The CDR3 spans 15 residues. The CDR3 loop reads CASSPRYFSGNTIYF. In DNA, the CDR3 is TGTGCCAGCAGCCCGCGGTATTTCTCTGGAAACACCATATATTTT.

This clonotype was counted at least ten times. CDR3 sequence: CASSYDQETQYF. As DNA, the CDR3 is TGTGCCAGCAGTTACGACCAAGAGACCCAGTACTTC. J is TRBJ2-5 and V is TRBV6-5; no reliable D call. Trimming stripped 2 bases from V and 0 bases from J, with 1 base between. The CDR3 extends over 12 amino acids. Germline-derived CDR1 and CDR2 are MNHEY and SVGAGI.